The rows below give T cell receptor beta chains drawn from one sample of a study of OX40 agonist ivuxolimab in advanced cancers. Sequencing was performed with immunoSEQ multiplex PCR; in TCRdb, only in-frame clones are kept and a portion is missing. The data contain approximately 92,000 clones, under 90% of them singletons. The input for sequencing was CD4+ or CD8+ T cells sorted from blood, taken in a trial of the OX40 agonist ivuxolimab. These receptors came from an adult with an advanced solid tumor such as melanoma, head and neck, liver or kidney cancer. The CDR3 runs from the conserved cysteine through the conserved F or W. D genes are given only for firm matches. Size is omitted from some rows. Given values are once, few, many or a class for expanded clones.

v_gene,abundance,d_gene,j_gene,CDR3aa,CDR3nt
TRBV29-1,once,TRBD2,TRBJ2-2,CSASGTSGRAGELFF,TGCAGCGCCTCCGGGACTAGCGGGAGGGCCGGGGAGCTGTTTTTT
TRBV10-1,NA,NA,TRBJ1-1,CASSSGSVDTEAFF,TGCGCCAGCAGTTCAGGGAGTGTCGACACTGAAGCTTTCTTT
TRBV19,NA,NA,TRBJ2-7,CASQSGYEQYF,TGTGCCAGTCAGTCGGGCTACGAGCAGTACTTC
TRBV6-6,NA,NA,TRBJ1-2,CASGGPDYGYTF,TGTGCCAGCGGGGGGCCAGACTATGGCTACACCTTC
TRBV29-1,NA,NA,TRBJ2-7,CSVELITAGEQYF,TGCAGCGTTGAATTAATCACGGCGGGCGAGCAGTACTTC
TRBV27,once,TRBD1,TRBJ2-7,CASSLLSKTGTVISYEQYF,TGTGCCAGCAGTTTATTGTCCAAAACCGGGACAGTAATCTCCTACGAGCAGTACTTC
TRBV6-1,few,NA,TRBJ1-5,CASSEARAAGNQPQHF,TGTGCCAGCAGTGAAGCCCGGGCAGCGGGCAATCAGCCCCAGCATTTT
TRBV5-1,few,NA,TRBJ1-2,CASSLSGRGYQGGYTF,TGCGCCAGCAGCTTATCCGGTCGAGGCTATCAGGGGGGCTACACCTTC
TRBV27,NA,TRBD2,TRBJ2-6,CASSLSTAGTIVWGANVLTF,TGTGCCAGCAGTTTATCGACGGCCGGGACTATAGTGTGGGGGGCCAACGTCCTGACTTTC
TRBV19,NA,NA,TRBJ2-1,CASSIKGPATYNEQFF,TGTGCCAGTAGTATTAAGGGCCCAGCAACCTACAATGAGCAGTTCTTC
TRBV12-5,NA,NA,TRBJ1-3,CASGQDLPPIYF,TGTGCTAGTGGCCAAGACCTCCCCCCCATATATTTT
TRBV19,NA,NA,TRBJ2-2,CASSSKTRSTGELFF,TGTGCCAGTAGTTCTAAGACAAGAAGCACCGGGGAGCTGTTTTTT
TRBV5-1,NA,NA,TRBJ1-2,CASSLQGQRRSNYGYTF,TGCGCCAGCAGCTTACAGGGTCAAAGGCGATCTAACTATGGCTACACCTTC
TRBV7-2,NA,TRBD1,TRBJ2-3,CASSLDRGDSDTQYF,TGTGCCAGCAGCTTAGACAGGGGGGACTCAGATACGCAGTATTTT
TRBV13,once,NA,TRBJ1-5,CASSLSNQPQHF,TGTGCCAGCAGCTTATCGAATCAGCCCCAGCATTTT
TRBV5-1,NA,NA,TRBJ1-2,CASSLERPSYGYTF,TGCGCCAGCAGCTTGGAACGGCCGTCCTATGGCTACACCTTC
TRBV7-8,NA,TRBD1,TRBJ1-5,CASSWTGEANQPQHF,TGTGCCAGCAGCTGGACAGGGGAGGCCAATCAGCCCCAGCATTTT
TRBV5-6,NA,TRBD2,TRBJ2-1,CASSLSAGVSYNEQFF,TGTGCCAGCAGCTTGTCGGCGGGAGTCTCCTACAATGAGCAGTTCTTC
TRBV2,NA,TRBD1,TRBJ2-7,CASTLQGRSNEQYF,TGTGCCAGCACCCTACAGGGGAGAAGCAACGAGCAGTACTTC
TRBV4-1,once,NA,TRBJ2-5,CASSQGLGETQYF,TGCGCCAGCAGCCAAGGACTGGGAGAGACCCAGTACTTC
TRBV18,NA,NA,TRBJ1-1,CASSPREGPAEAFF,TGTGCCAGCTCACCCCGGGAGGGTCCGGCTGAAGCTTTCTTT
TRBV11-3,NA,NA,TRBJ1-1,CASSGGTVGNTEAFF,TGTGCCAGCAGCGGCGGGACTGTGGGGAACACTGAAGCTTTCTTT